This TCR beta chain was captured in a study of blood T cells in healthy people across ages. Regarding the study as a whole: More naive CD4+ cells and higher diversity marked long-lived donors relative to aged donors.

A second PCR, run for about 7 to 11 cycles, used a sample-barcoded 5' primer plus a J-beta primer mix. TCRdb redid the calling of the 5' RACE reads with MiXCR, one entry per CDR3 protein. This table has some 1.5 million distinct CDR3 sequences, over 25% appearing once. The table lists this clonotype with a few counts. The target antigen is unknown. Germline V gene lookup returns CDR1 SGHDT and CDR2 YYEEEE. CDR3 length equals 13 residues. The germline V and J ends were trimmed by 3 bases and 5 bases, with 9 bases remaining between them. Sequenced: blood. This chain links TRBV5-6 with TRBJ2-4; D may match TRBD1 or TRBD2 (5 bases each). This TCR derives from a woman in her 30s in good health. The CDR3 DNA sequence: TGTGCCAGCAGCTGGGGGACGGAAAACATTCAGTACTTC. It yields the protein CASSWGTENIQYF.